A single sample gave rise to the 13 T cell receptor beta chains below, sequenced in a study of low-dose radiotherapy and immunotherapy resistance in tumors. This sample's time point: before trial treatment. Alpha and beta chains were covered, as first-strand cDNA relied on TRAV- and TRBV-specific primers. The authors amplified TCRs for approximately 18 PCR cycles with a constant-region primer and a V-primer adapter. Using its own MiXCR run on the reads, TCRdb lists one record per CDR3 protein. This table has around 79,000 distinct CDR3 sequences, approximately 20% appearing once. The sequenced sample was PBMCs, obtained before treatment. The receptor set was obtained from a male donor with prostate cancer.

In this sample, this clonotype turned up once. The likely explanation is a read error, given a far larger clone one base away. CDR3: CARSLSSFGSYEQYF. The CDR3 bases are TGTGCCAGAAGCTTATCGAGTTTCGGCTCCTACGAGCAGTACTTC. The genes are TRBV13 and TRBJ2-7; no clear D gene. The CDR3 extends over 15 amino acids. Germline CDR1 reads PRHDT; CDR2 reads FYEKMQ (reference sequence).

V usage is TRBV29-1 and J usage is TRBJ2-1; TRBD2 is a possible D gene (6 bases). The V and J ends lost 3 bases and 10 bases respectively, with 13 bases between them. CDR1 and CDR2 from the germline V gene are SQVTM and ANQGSEA. CDR3 size: 12 residues. Written as DNA, the CDR3 is TGCAGCGTTGAGCGCGGGACGCGGGAGCAGTTCTTC. Translating it yields CSVERGTREQFF.

This clonotype has at least ten counts. The rearrangement uses TRBV28 and TRBJ2-1, with D unclear. The V gene lost 6 bases and the J gene lost 0 bases, with 18 bases spanning the gap. There are 17 residues in the CDR3. The germline gives CDR1 MDHEN, CDR2 SYDVKM. CDR3 amino acids: CASRTQLWAGSYNEQFF. CDR3 nucleotide sequence: TGTGCCAGCAGAACCCAACTGTGGGCAGGCTCCTACAATGAGCAGTTCTTC.

This clonotype occurred many times. V is TRBV19 and J is TRBJ2-1; D may match TRBD1 or TRBD2 (5 bases each). CDR1 is LNHDA and CDR2 is SQIVND in the germline V gene (reference sequence). V was trimmed by 7 bases and J by 2 bases, leaving 18 bases between them. The CDR3 extends over 16 amino acids. The CDR3: CASKWDGAHPYNEQFF. The CDR3 DNA follows: TGTGCCAGTAAGTGGGACGGGGCTCATCCCTACAATGAGCAGTTCTTC.

This clonotype appeared a few times. The junction does not match germline at one end; this may be a read error. The chain recombines TRBV5-3 with TRBJ2-5, with TRBD2 matching over 7 bases. TRBV5-3 carries the ORF label, with uncertain function. CDR3 length: 18 residues. CDR3 DNA: TGTGCCAGCAGCTTGGATGTTCTGGGTTTTCGGGAGGTAGAGACCCAGTACTTC. It yields the protein CASSLDVLGFREVETQYF.

This clonotype was seen more than once but under ten times. This likely reflects a read error, since a far larger clone is one base away. V usage is TRBV28 and J usage is TRBJ2-1; D is perhaps TRBD1 (5 bases). Trimming removed 9 bases from V and 10 bases from J, with 19 bases in between. The germline V gene has CDR1 MDHEN and CDR2 SYDVKM. This CDR3 region has 13 residues. The DNA for the CDR3 is TGTGCCAGAGAGAACAGGTACTCCTACGAGCAGTTCTTC. Translating gives CARENRYSYEQFF.

This clonotype has ten or more counts. V usage is TRBV7-6 and J usage is TRBJ2-7; D possibly matches TRBD1 or TRBD2 (6 bases each). Trimming pared 5 bases from V and 4 bases from J, leaving 18 bases between. Germline V gene lookup returns CDR1 SGHVS and CDR2 FNYEAQ. The CDR3 sequence is 15 residues long. CDR3 coding DNA: TGTGCCAGCAGCCGCGGAGGGACAATCAATTACGAGCAGTACTTC. Encoded protein: CASSRGGTINYEQYF.

The sample holds many counts of this clonotype. V and J are TRBV6-4 and TRBJ2-5; D remains unclear. V lost 10 bases and J lost 4, with 7 bases in between. This CDR3 region has 10 residues. The V gene's germline CDR1 is MRHNA and CDR2 SNTAGT. The CDR3 loop reads CAITRETQYF. CDR3 coding DNA: TGTGCCATAACGCGAGAGACCCAGTACTTC.

Ten or more counts support this clonotype. V gene TRBV6-2 or TRBV6-3 combines with J gene TRBJ2-1, with D unresolved. The CDR3 is 13 amino acids. Between the trimmed V and J ends, which lost 7 bases and 3 bases, there was a span of 10 bases. The germline CDR1 and CDR2 sequences are MNHEY and SVGEGT. The CDR3 spells CASTSTSYNEQFF. CDR3 in DNA: TGTGCCAGCACCTCGACGAGCTACAATGAGCAGTTCTTC.

The V call is TRBV24-1, the J call TRBJ2-7, with 9 bases that match TRBD2. Per the germline V gene, CDR1 is KGHDR and CDR2 is SFDVKD. The CDR3 extends over 15 amino acids. With V trimmed by 11 bases and J by 4 bases, 14 bases remained unmatched. In nucleotides, the CDR3 is TGTGCCAGCGCCGGAACCGGGACTAGCACTTACGAGCAGTACTTC. Translated, it gives CASAGTGTSTYEQYF.

This clonotype occurred a few times. The chain has TRBV5-6 and TRBJ1-2; D is possibly TRBD1 (5 bases). V was cut by 4 bases and J by 0 bases, with 10 bases left in between. CDR1 and CDR2 (germline): SGHDT, YYEEEE. The CDR3 sequence is 14 residues long. The CDR3 nucleotides are TGTGCCAGCAGCCCGGGGGGGTCTAACTATGGCTACACCTTC. This translates into CASSPGGSNYGYTF.

This clonotype was seen many times. The V gene is TRBV5-1, the J gene TRBJ2-3, with 7 bases that match TRBD2. CDR1 and CDR2 from the germline V gene are SGHRS and YFSETQ. V lost 0 bases to trimming and J lost 2 bases; unmatched junction nucleotides: 6. This CDR3 is built from 16 residues. This CDR3 is CASSLGAGLYTDTQYF. CDR3 nucleotides: TGCGCCAGCAGCTTGGGAGCGGGACTTTACACAGATACGCAGTATTTT.

The chain couples TRBV21-1 to TRBJ2-3; the table's D call, TRBD2, was not checked against the DNA. TRBV21-1 is recorded as a pseudogene. The CDR3 covers 15 residues. CDR3 sequence: CASSRGTSGGNTQYF. As DNA, the CDR3 is TGTGCCAGCAGCAGAGGGACTAGCGGGGGGAATACGCAGTATTTT.